These 8 T cell receptor beta chains came from one sample sequenced in a study of blood T cell repertoires in COVID-19. Sequencing was performed with immunoSEQ multiplex PCR; in TCRdb, only in-frame clones are kept and a portion is missing. The table records around 69,000 clones, 81% of them present only once. Material: peripheral blood. The receptors here all came from a woman in her sixties or seventies with acute or convalescent COVID-19.

This chain uses TRBV5-1 with TRBJ2-7; 7 bases line up with TRBD1. The germline V gene encodes CDR1 SGHRS and CDR2 YFSETQ. Unmatched junction bases numbered 5, after V lost 4 bases and J lost 4 bases. The CDR3 is 13 amino acids. CDR3 loop: CASSPGQLYEQYF. The CDR3 nucleotides read TGCGCCAGCAGCCCGGGACAGCTTTACGAGCAGTACTTC.

The V call is TRBV29-1, the J call TRBJ2-7, with a tentative D call TRBD2 (5 bases). Trimming took 2 bases from V and 0 from J, leaving 8 bases between them. The V gene's germline CDR1 is SQVTM and CDR2 ANQGSEA. The CDR3 is 13 residues long. CDR3 bases: TGCAGCGTTGAATTCCGGGACTCCTACGAGCAGTACTTC. Its translation is CSVEFRDSYEQYF.

This chain links TRBV5-1 with TRBJ2-7; tentative D call: TRBD2 (6 bases). There are 16 residues in the CDR3. Between the trimmed V and J ends, which lost 4 bases and 0 bases, there was a span of 17 bases. The germline V gene encodes CDR1 SGHRS and CDR2 YFSETQ. In DNA, the CDR3 is TGCGCCAGCAGCCCGAGACCTAGCGCGCGCTCCTACGAGCAGTACTTC. Protein sequence: CASSPRPSARSYEQYF.

The chain links TRBV7-2 to TRBJ2-5; maybe TRBD1 (5 bases). Germline CDR1 and CDR2: SGHTA and FQGNSA. With 0 bases removed from V and 2 bases from J, the gap between germline ends came to 10 bases. The CDR3 contains 15 residues. CDR3 protein: CASSLAWTQQETQYF. Here the CDR3 DNA reads TGTGCCAGCAGCTTAGCCTGGACACAACAAGAGACCCAGTACTTC. Together with reference TRBV7-2 and TRBJ2-5, the CDR3 gives the full variable domain: GAGVSQSPSNKVTEKGKDVELRCDPISGHTALYWYRQSLGQGLEFLIYFQGNSAPDKSGLPSDRFSAERTGGSVSTLTIQRTQQEDSAVYLCASSLAWTQQETQYFGPGTRLLVL.

The J gene is TRBJ2-7, the V gene TRBV19; 7 nucleotides align to TRBD1. The V gene end was trimmed by 7 bases and the J gene end by 3 bases; junction bases not matched to a gene: 6. From germline, CDR1 is LNHDA and CDR2 SQIVND (reference sequence). The CDR3 loop spans 13 amino acids. CDR3 DNA: TGTGCCAGTACCCCTAGGACAGGCTACGAGCAGTACTTC. It yields the protein CASTPRTGYEQYF.

This chain uses TRBV20-1 with TRBJ2-5; D may be TRBD2 (6 bases). The CDR3 spans 14 residues. Germline-derived CDR1 and CDR2 are DFQATT and SNEGSKA (reference sequence). V dropped 3 bases and J dropped 1 base, with 12 bases sitting between them. CDR3 region: CSASFVGLQETQYF. CDR3 DNA sequence: TGCAGTGCTAGTTTCGTGGGACTCCAAGAGACCCAGTACTTC.

The V call is TRBV5-1, the J call TRBJ2-1; D ambiguous. Trimming removed 0 bases from V and 5 bases from J, with 6 bases in between. Germline V gene sequence: CDR1 SGHRS, CDR2 YFSETQ. This CDR3 has 13 amino acids. Here the CDR3 reads CASSLAQNNEQFF. For the CDR3, the DNA is TGCGCCAGCAGCTTGGCCCAGAACAATGAGCAGTTCTTC.

The J gene is TRBJ2-7, the V gene TRBV19; D is uncertain. Germline CDR1 reads LNHDA; CDR2 reads SQIVND (reference sequence). Trimming stripped 5 bases from V and 0 bases from J, with 11 bases between. The CDR3 has 14 amino acids. The CDR3 spells CASSFRGASYEQYF. CDR3 in DNA: TGTGCCAGTAGTTTCCGCGGAGCCTCCTACGAGCAGTACTTC.